The 5 T cell receptor beta chains listed next were all sequenced from one sample in a study of T cell responses to AZD1222 COVID-19 vaccine. Profiling relied on immunoSEQ multiplex PCR, and the TCRdb table lists in-frame clones only, not all of them. Of over 130,000 clones listed, roughly 91% are singletons. Source: peripheral blood, taken on day 0 of AZD1222 vaccination. Source of these receptors: an adult in good health.

This chain joins TRBV3-1 (or the pseudogene TRBV3-2) and TRBJ2-7, with 8 positions matching TRBD2. Trimming at V came to 4 bases and at J to 4 bases, leaving 6 bases not matched to a gene. This CDR3 has 14 amino acids. Looked up from germline, CDR1 is LGHDT and CDR2 is YNNKEL (reference sequence). The CDR3 DNA is TGTGCCAGCAGCCCCGGGGGGGCGGGATACGAGCAGTACTTC. It codes for CASSPGGAGYEQYF.

The genes are TRBV7-3 and TRBJ2-3; D is perhaps TRBD2 (6 bases). Germline-derived CDR1 and CDR2 are SGHTA and FQGTGA. This CDR3 has 15 amino acids. Trimming removed 5 bases from V and 1 base from J, with 13 bases in between. CDR3 residues: CASSISGGGTDTQYF. The CDR3 nucleotides read TGTGCCAGCAGCATTAGCGGAGGGGGCACAGATACGCAGTATTTT.

This rearrangement joins TRBV2 to TRBJ1-2; D gene uncertain. This CDR3 contains 21 residues. Germline lookup yields CDR1 SNHLY and CDR2 FYNNEI. The V and J ends lost 6 bases and 1 base respectively, with 33 bases between them. The CDR3 DNA is TGTGCCAGCAGCACGGAAGACCTCCGGCAAAGGCCGCGACATTTTAACTATGGCTACACCTTC. Its protein product is CASSTEDLRQRPRHFNYGYTF. The whole variable domain, remainder taken from reference TRBV2 and TRBJ1-2, is EPEVTQTPSHQVTQMGQEVILRCVPISNHLYFYWYRQILGQKVEFLVSFYNNEISEKSEIFDDQFSVERPDGSNFTLKIRSTKLEDSAMYFCASSTEDLRQRPRHFNYGYTFGSGTRLTVV.

CDR3: CASSIHRDSSGNTIYF. In nucleotides, the CDR3 is TGTGCCAGCAGTATACATCGGGACAGCTCTGGAAACACCATATATTTT. The chain carries TRBV28 and TRBJ1-3; 7 bases agree with TRBD1. The germline gives CDR1 MDHEN, CDR2 SYDVKM. The CDR3 spans 16 residues. The ends lost 5 bases at V and 0 bases at J; junction bases unmatched: 7.

The rearrangement uses TRBV6-5 and TRBJ1-4, with 10 bases lining up with TRBD1. The germline CDR1 and CDR2 sequences are MNHEY and SVGAGI. V gave up 6 bases and J gave up 8 bases; unmatched junction bases: 9. The CDR3 has 15 amino acids. The CDR3 coding sequence is TGTGCCAGCAGGAGACAGGGGGCGCCTTCGGAAAAACTGTTTTTT. Residues: CASRRQGAPSEKLFF.